The entry below describes one T cell receptor (beta chain). The antigen remains unidentified. The sample originates from a study of T cell responses to AZD1222 COVID-19 vaccine. Across the whole study: Samples with a second dose at about 4 or about 12 weeks were pooled together.

Only in-frame clones appear in the TCRdb table, and some are missing; sequencing was by immunoSEQ multiplex PCR. This table has 100,000 or so clones, 86% appearing once. Points from the study as a whole: CD4 TCRs covered the whole spike, strongest at regions 160-218 and 743-854. Clonal diversity may have been underestimated in mostly white British donors.

The CDR3 has 14 amino acids. The trim removed 7 bases at V and 5 bases at J, leaving 5 bases unmatched. Germline-derived CDR1 and CDR2 are MDHEN and SYDVKM. This receptor was identified in an adult in good health. The specimen comprised peripheral blood, sampled on day 0 of AZD1222 vaccination. This chain joins TRBV28 and TRBJ1-5, with 10 bases aligning to TRBD1. The CDR3 spells CASIPGTGDQPQHF. DNA for the CDR3: TGTGCCAGCATCCCCGGGACAGGGGATCAGCCCCAGCATTTT. Full variable domain (outside the CDR3, taken from reference TRBV28 and TRBJ1-5): DVKVTQSSRYLVKRTGEKVFLECVQDMDHENMFWYRQDPGLGLRLIYFSYDVKMKEKGDIPEGYSVSREKKERFSLILESASTNQTSMYLCASIPGTGDQPQHFGDGTRLSIL.